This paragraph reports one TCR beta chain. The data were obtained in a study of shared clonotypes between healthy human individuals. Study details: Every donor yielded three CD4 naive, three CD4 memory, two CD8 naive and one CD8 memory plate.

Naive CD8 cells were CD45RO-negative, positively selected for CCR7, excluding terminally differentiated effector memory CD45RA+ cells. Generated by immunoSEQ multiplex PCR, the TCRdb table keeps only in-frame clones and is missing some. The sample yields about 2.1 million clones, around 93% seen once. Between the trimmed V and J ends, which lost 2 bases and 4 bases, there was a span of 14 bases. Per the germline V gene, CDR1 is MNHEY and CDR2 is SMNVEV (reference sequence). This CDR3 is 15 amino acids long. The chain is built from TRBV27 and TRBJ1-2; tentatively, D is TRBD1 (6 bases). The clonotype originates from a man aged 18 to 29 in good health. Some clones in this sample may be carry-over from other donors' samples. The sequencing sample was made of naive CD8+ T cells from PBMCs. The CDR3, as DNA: TGTGCCAGCAGTTTACAGGGGACTAGGGGCTATGGCTACACCTTC. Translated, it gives CASSLQGTRGYGYTF.